The rows below give T cell receptor beta chains drawn from one sample of a study of control samples from healthy donors and cancer patients. Repertoires were generated with immunoSEQ multiplex PCR, while TCRdb's copy carries only in-frame clones and drops some. This sample yields around 110,000 clones, of which about 93% are seen a single time; roughly 2.6% belongs to the top ten. Input material: blood. These receptors came from a man aged 25-45 years in good health. Each CDR3 is given with its conserved first and last residue. Each record gives: V gene, D gene, J gene, clone size, CDR3 protein, CDR3 DNA. The D gene is left open where the match is weak. Rows may omit the clone size; those that give it use once, few, many or a size class.

TRBV3-1/TRBV3-2	NA	TRBJ1-3	NA	CASSPYGGVSSGNTIYF	TGTGCCAGCAGCCCATACGGAGGGGTCAGCTCTGGAAACACCATATATTTT
TRBV9	TRBD2	TRBJ2-3	NA	CASGPPGGAGDTQYF	TGTGCCAGCGGCCCCCCGGGGGGGGCAGGAGATACGCAGTATTTT
TRBV5-1	NA	TRBJ2-2	NA	CASSLQPYTGELFF	TGCGCCAGCAGCCTGCAACCATACACCGGGGAGCTGTTTTTT
TRBV28	TRBD1	TRBJ1-4	once	CAHSPPGQGRGEKLFF	TGTGCCCACTCGCCTCCGGGACAGGGTCGTGGTGAAAAACTGTTTTTT
TRBV2	TRBD1	TRBJ1-5	NA	CASKPGGLDQPQHF	TGTGCCAGCAAGCCAGGGGGTTTGGATCAGCCCCAGCATTTT
TRBV27	NA	TRBJ1-1	NA	CASSLVGTGNTEAFF	TGTGCCAGCAGTTTGGTCGGGACGGGGAACACTGAAGCTTTCTTT
TRBV19	NA	TRBJ1-2	NA	CASSMGPGSAGYTF	TGTGCCAGTAGTATGGGACCAGGGAGTGCTGGCTACACCTTC
TRBV25-1	NA	TRBJ1-6	NA	CASSAEYNSPLHF	TGTGCCAGCAGTGCGGAGTATAATTCACCCCTCCACTTT
TRBV11-2	NA	TRBJ2-5	NA	CASSLQAETQYF	TGTGCCAGCAGCCTCCAGGCAGAGACCCAGTACTTC
TRBV7-9	NA	TRBJ2-1	NA	CASGPPYNEQFF	TGTGCCAGCGGCCCACCCTACAATGAGCAGTTCTTC
TRBV9	TRBD2	TRBJ2-2	NA	CASSTGGTGELFF	TGTGCCAGCAGCACCGGGGGGACCGGGGAGCTGTTTTTT
TRBV7-2	NA	TRBJ1-5	NA	CASSTDAGPQHF	TGTGCCAGCAGCACCGACGCGGGGCCCCAGCATTTT
TRBV5-1	TRBD2	TRBJ2-3	NA	CASSLGSGGSDTQYF	TGCGCCAGCAGCTTGGGGAGCGGGGGGTCGGATACGCAGTATTTT
TRBV5-1	NA	TRBJ1-1	NA	CASSFRGEKTEAFF	TGCGCCAGCAGCTTCAGAGGGGAAAAGACTGAAGCTTTCTTT
TRBV6-6	NA	TRBJ1-2	NA	CASSPTTGRGYGYTF	TGTGCCAGCAGCCCTACTACAGGGAGGGGGTATGGCTACACCTTC
TRBV28	TRBD1	TRBJ1-2	NA	CASSHTGVDYGYTF	TGTGCCAGCAGCCACACAGGGGTGGACTATGGCTACACCTTC
TRBV5-4	NA	TRBJ2-7	once	CASSLVGYEQYF	TGTGCCAGCAGCTTGGTGGGTTACGAGCAGTACTTC
TRBV5-8	NA	TRBJ1-1	NA	CASSPGLWVNTEAFF	TGTGCCAGCAGCCCCGGTTTGTGGGTGAACACTGAAGCTTTCTTT
TRBV11-2	TRBD1	TRBJ1-2	NA	CASSLTTGGIYGYTF	TGTGCCAGCAGCTTGACGACAGGGGGCATCTATGGCTACACCTTC